The clone carrying this TCR beta chain came up a few times. Its antigen remains unknown. The CDR3 is made up of 14 amino acids. V was clipped by 7 bases and J by 6 bases; unmatched bases: 8. Per the germline V gene, CDR1 is MNHEY and CDR2 is SMNVEV (reference sequence). These data belong to a study of CD8 T cells in ankylosing spondylitis. Using quantitative 5'-RACE with molecular barcodes, the authors made TCR beta libraries. MiXCR, applied by TCRdb to the 5' RACE reads, yields one record per CDR3 protein. In the table there are under 200,000 distinct CDR3 sequences, 10% to 15% of which are singletons. The study, taken as a whole, reports: Significant enrichment of disease-linked clones was reported in matched ankylosing spondylitis synovial fluid. Clones that were linked to disease were CD8+ and were relatively rare in peripheral blood. What seemed typical of ankylosing spondylitis blood was a TCR beta motif built from fewer than ten highly homologous variants.

The V call is TRBV27, the J call TRBJ2-3, with 9 bases lining up with TRBD2. This clonotype originated in a female donor with ankylosing spondylitis or in good health (not recorded which). Sample: blood, either unsorted or a sorted T cell fraction (not recorded which). CDR3 DNA: TGTGCCAGCACGAGGACTAGCGCCCTGGATACGCAGTATTTT. Translating gives CASTRTSALDTQYF.